Included here is one TCR beta chain sequence, with context. This record comes from a study of OX40 agonist ivuxolimab in advanced cancers. Background on the study: The drug used for patients, ivuxolimab, was an agonistic anti-OX40 (CD134) antibody. Patients enrolled in dose escalation were diagnosed with hepatocellular carcinoma, melanoma, renal cell or head and neck cancer.

The CDR3 extends over 16 amino acids. Looked up from germline, CDR1 is MNHNY and CDR2 is SVGAGI (reference sequence). The J segment lost 4 bases and the V segment lost 4 bases, leaving 7 bases of the junction unmatched. TCRdb's table, derived via immunoSEQ multiplex PCR, lists solely in-frame clones and lacks some. The sample yields 40,000 to 55,000 clones, about 80% seen once. The material sequenced was CD4+ or CD8+ T cells sorted from blood, taken in a trial of the OX40 agonist ivuxolimab. The V gene is TRBV6-6, the J gene TRBJ2-7; 13 nucleotides align to TRBD2. The clonotype comes from an adult with an advanced solid tumor such as melanoma, head and neck, liver or kidney cancer. As DNA, the CDR3 is TGTGCCAGCAGTTCTCCGGGACTAGCGGGAATGTACGAGCAGTACTTC. Translating it yields CASSSPGLAGMYEQYF.